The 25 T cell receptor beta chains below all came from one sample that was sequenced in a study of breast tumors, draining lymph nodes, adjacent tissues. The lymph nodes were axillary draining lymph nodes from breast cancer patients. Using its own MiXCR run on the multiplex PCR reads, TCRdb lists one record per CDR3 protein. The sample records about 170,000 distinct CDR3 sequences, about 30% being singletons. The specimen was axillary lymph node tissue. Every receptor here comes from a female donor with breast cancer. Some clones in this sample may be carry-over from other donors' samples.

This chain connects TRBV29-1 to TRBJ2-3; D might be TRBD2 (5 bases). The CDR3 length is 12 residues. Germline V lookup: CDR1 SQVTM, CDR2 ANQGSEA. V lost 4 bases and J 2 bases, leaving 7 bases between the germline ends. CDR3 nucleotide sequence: TGCAGCGTTGGGACTGTCACAGATACGCAGTATTTT. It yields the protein CSVGTVTDTQYF.

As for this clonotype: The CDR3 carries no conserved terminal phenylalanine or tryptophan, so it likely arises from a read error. For the CDR3, the DNA is TGTGCCAGCAGCGGAGGACTAGGAGGTTTCGAGCAGTACCTC. This sequence encodes CASSGGLGGFEQYL. J is TRBJ2-7 and V is TRBV7-8, with TRBD2 identical over 7 bases. Germline V gene data show CDR1 as SGHVS and CDR2 as FQNEAQ. The CDR3 contains 14 residues. Trimming took 5 bases from V and 6 from J; bases not matched to a gene: 10.

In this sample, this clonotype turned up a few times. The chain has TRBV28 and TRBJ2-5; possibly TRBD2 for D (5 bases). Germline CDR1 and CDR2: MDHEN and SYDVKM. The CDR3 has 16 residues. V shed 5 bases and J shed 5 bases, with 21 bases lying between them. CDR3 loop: CASSPLRWGESETQYF. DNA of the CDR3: TGTGCCAGCAGTCCCCTACGATGGGGAGAATCGGAGACCCAGTACTTC.

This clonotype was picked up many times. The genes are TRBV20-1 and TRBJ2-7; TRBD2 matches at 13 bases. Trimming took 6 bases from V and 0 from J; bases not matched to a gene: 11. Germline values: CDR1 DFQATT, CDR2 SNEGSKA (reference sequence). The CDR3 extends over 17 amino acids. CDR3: CSANLLGTSGISYEQYF. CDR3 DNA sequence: TGCAGTGCAAATCTCCTCGGGACTAGCGGGATCTCCTACGAGCAGTACTTC.

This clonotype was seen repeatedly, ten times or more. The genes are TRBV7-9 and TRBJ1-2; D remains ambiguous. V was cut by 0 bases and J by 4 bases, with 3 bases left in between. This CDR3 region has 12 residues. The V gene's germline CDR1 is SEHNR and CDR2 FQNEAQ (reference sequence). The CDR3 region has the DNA TGTGCCAGCAGCTTAGCGGCCTATGGCTACACCTTC. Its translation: CASSLAAYGYTF.

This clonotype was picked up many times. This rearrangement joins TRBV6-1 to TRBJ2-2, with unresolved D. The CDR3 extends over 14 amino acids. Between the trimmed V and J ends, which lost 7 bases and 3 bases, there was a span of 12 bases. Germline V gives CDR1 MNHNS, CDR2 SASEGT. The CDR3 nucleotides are TGTGCCAGCAACATATACAGTTACACCGGGGAGCTGTTTTTT. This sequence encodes CASNIYSYTGELFF.

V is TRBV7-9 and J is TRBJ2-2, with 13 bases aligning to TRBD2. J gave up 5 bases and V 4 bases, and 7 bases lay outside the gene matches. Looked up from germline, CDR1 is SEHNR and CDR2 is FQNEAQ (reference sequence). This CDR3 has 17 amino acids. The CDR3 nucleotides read TGTGCCAGCAGCTCAGGACTAGCGGGAGTAGGGACCGGGGAGCTGTTTTTT. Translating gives CASSSGLAGVGTGELFF. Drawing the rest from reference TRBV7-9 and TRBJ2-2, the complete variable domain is DTGVSQNPRHKITKRGQNVTFRCDPISEHNRLYWYRQTLGQGPEFLTYFQNEAQLEKSRLLSDRFSAERPKGSFSTLEIQRTEQGDSAMYLCASSSGLAGVGTGELFFGEGSRLTVL.

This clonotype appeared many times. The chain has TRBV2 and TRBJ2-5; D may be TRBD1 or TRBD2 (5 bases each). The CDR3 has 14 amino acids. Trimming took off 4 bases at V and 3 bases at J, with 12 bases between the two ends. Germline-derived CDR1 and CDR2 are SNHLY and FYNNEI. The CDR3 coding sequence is TGTGCCAGCAGTGGATCCGGGACGAAAGAGACCCAGTACTTC. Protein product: CASSGSGTKETQYF.

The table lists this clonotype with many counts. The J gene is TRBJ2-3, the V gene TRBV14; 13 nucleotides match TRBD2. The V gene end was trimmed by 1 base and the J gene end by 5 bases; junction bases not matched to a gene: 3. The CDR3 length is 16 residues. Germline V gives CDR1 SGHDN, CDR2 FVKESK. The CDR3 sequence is CASSQGTSGRIDTQYF. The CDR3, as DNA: TGTGCCAGCAGCCAAGGGACTAGCGGGAGAATAGATACGCAGTATTTT.

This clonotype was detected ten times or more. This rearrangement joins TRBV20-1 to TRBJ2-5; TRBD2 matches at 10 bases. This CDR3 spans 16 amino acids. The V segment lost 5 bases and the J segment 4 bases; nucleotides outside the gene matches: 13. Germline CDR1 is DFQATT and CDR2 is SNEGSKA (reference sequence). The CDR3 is CSALKQAGGPGETQYF. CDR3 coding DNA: TGCAGTGCTTTAAAGCAAGCGGGGGGGCCAGGAGAGACCCAGTACTTC.

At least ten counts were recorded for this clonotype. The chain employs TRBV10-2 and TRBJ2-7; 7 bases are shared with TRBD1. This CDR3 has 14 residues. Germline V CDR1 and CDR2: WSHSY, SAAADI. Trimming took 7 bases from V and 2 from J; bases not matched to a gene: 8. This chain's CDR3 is CASIRGTETYEQYF. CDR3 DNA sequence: TGCGCCAGCATCCGAGGGACAGAGACCTACGAGCAGTACTTC.

The CDR3, as DNA: TGTGCCAGCAGCTCCCACTCAGGGGTTCAGCCCCAGTACTTC. It specifies CASSSHSGVQPQYF. This chain joins TRBV7-3 and TRBJ2-5; tentatively, D is TRBD1 (6 bases). The CDR3 runs to 14 residues. Trimming stripped 4 bases from V and 9 bases from J, with 18 bases between. In germline, CDR1 is SGHTA, CDR2 FQGTGA.

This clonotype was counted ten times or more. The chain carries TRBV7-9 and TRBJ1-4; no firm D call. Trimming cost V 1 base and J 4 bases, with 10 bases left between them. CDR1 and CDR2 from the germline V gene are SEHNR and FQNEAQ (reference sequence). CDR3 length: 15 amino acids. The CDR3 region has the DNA TGTGCCAGCAGCTTAGGAGGCGGTGGTAATGAAAAACTGTTTTTT. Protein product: CASSLGGGGNEKLFF.

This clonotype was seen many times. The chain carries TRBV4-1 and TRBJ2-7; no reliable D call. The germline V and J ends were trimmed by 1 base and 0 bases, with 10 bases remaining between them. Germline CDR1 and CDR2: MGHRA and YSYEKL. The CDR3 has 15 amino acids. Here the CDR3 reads CASSQADLSSYEQYF. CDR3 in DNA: TGCGCCAGCAGCCAAGCAGATCTTAGCTCCTACGAGCAGTACTTC.

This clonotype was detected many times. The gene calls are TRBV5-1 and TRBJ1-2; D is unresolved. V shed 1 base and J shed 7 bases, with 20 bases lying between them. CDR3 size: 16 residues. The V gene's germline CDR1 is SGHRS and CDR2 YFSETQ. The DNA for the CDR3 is TGCGCCAGCAGCTTGTTAGGGCCATCGAACGGGCTTGGCTACACCTTC. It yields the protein CASSLLGPSNGLGYTF.

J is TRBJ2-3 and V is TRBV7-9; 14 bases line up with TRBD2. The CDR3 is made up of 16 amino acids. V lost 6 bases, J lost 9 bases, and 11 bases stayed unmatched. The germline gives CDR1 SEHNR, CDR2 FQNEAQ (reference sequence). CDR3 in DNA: TGTGCCAGCAGACAATGGACTAGCGGGGGGCATGGCACGCAGTATTTT. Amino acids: CASRQWTSGGHGTQYF. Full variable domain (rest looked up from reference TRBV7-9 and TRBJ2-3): DTGVSQNPRHKITKRGQNVTFRCDPISEHNRLYWYRQTLGQGPEFLTYFQNEAQLEKSRLLSDRFSAERPKGSFSTLEIQRTEQGDSAMYLCASRQWTSGGHGTQYFGPGTRLTVL.

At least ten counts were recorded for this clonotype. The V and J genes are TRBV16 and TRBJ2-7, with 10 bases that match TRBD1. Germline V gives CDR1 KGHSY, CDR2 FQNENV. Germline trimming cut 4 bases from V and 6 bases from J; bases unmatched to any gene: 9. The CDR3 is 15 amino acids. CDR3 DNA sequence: TGTGCCAGCAGCCCCAGGGACAGGGGAGTCTCCGAGCAGTACTTC. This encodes CASSPRDRGVSEQYF.

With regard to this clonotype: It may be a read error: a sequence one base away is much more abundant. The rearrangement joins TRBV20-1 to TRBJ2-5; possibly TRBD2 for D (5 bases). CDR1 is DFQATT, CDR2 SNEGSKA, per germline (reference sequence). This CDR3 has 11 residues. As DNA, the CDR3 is TGCAGTGCTGGCCCGGTGGAGGCCCAGTCCTTC. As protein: CSAGPVEAQSF.

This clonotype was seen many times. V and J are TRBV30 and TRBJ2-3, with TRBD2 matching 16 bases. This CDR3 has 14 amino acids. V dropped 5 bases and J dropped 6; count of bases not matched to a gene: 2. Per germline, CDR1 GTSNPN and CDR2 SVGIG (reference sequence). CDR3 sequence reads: CAWGTSGRGDTQYF. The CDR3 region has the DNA TGTGCCTGGGGGACTAGCGGGAGGGGGGATACGCAGTATTTT. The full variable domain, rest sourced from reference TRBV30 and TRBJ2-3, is SQTIHQWPATLVQPVGSPLSLECTVEGTSNPNLYWYRQAAGRGLQLLFYSVGIGQISSEVPQNLSASRPQDRQFILSSKKLLLSDSGFYLCAWGTSGRGDTQYFGPGTRLTVL.

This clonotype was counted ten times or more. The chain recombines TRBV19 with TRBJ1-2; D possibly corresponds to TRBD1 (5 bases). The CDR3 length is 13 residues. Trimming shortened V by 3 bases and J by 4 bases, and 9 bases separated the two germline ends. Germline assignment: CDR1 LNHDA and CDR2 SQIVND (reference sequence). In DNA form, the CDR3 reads TGTGCCAGTAGTATGCCGGGGGGCTATGGCTACACCTTC. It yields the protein CASSMPGGYGYTF. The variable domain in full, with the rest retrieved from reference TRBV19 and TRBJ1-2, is DGGITQSPKYLFRKEGQNVTLSCEQNLNHDAMYWYRQDPGQGLRLIYYSQIVNDFQKGDIAEGYSVSREKKESFPLTVTSAQKNPTAFYLCASSMPGGYGYTFGSGTRLTVV.

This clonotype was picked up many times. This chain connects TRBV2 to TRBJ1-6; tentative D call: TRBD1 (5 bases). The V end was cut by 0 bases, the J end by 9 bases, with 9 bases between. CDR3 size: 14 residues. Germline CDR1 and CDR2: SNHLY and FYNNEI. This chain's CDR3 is CASSEAGGFSPLHF. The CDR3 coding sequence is TGTGCCAGCAGTGAAGCCGGGGGATTTTCACCCCTCCACTTT. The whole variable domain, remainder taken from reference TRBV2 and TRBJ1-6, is EPEVTQTPSHQVTQMGQEVILRCVPISNHLYFYWYRQILGQKVEFLVSFYNNEISEKSEIFDDQFSVERPDGSNFTLKIRSTKLEDSAMYFCASSEAGGFSPLHFGNGTRLTVT.

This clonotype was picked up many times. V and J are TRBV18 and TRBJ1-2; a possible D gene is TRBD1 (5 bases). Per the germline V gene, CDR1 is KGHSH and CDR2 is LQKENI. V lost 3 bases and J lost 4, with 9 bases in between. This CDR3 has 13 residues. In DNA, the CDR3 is TGTGCCAGCTCACCCCAGACAGCCTATGGCTACACCTTC. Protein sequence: CASSPQTAYGYTF. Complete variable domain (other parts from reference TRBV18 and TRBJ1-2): NAGVMQNPRHLVRRRGQEARLRCSPMKGHSHVYWYRQLPEEGLKFMVYLQKENIIDESGMPKERFSAEFPKEGPSILRIQQVVRGDSAAYFCASSPQTAYGYTFGSGTRLTVV.

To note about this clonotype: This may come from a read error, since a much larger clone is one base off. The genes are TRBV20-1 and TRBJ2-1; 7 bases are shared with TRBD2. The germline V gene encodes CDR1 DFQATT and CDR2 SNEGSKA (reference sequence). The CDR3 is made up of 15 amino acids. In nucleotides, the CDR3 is TGCAGTGCCCTGAAGCGGGGTGTATCCTCCAATGAGCAGTTCTTC. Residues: CSALKRGVSSNEQFF.

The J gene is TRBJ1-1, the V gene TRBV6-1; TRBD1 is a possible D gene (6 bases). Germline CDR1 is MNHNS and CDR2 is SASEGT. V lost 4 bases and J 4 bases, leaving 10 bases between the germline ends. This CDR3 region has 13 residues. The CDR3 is CASSGTGSTEAFF. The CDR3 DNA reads TGTGCCAGCAGTGGAACAGGGTCCACTGAAGCTTTCTTT.

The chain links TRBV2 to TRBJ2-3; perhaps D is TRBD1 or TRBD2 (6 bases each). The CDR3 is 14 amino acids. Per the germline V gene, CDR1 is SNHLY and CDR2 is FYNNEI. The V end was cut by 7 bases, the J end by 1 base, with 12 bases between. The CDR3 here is CASKGGSGTDTQYF. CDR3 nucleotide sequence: TGTGCCAGCAAGGGGGGCAGCGGCACAGATACGCAGTATTTT.